These T cell receptor beta chains were read from a single sample in a study of blood T cell repertoires in COVID-19. Assay: immunoSEQ multiplex PCR; the TCRdb copy retains only in-frame clones and omits some. The sample comprises more than 150,000 clones, 90% to 95% of which are singletons, and 0.76% rests with the top ten. What was sequenced was peripheral blood. These TCRs come from a man in his thirties or forties with COVID-19, enrolled during active disease. CDR3s include the opening cysteine and the closing phenylalanine or tryptophan. Each record gives: V gene, J gene, D gene, clone size, CDR3 DNA, CDR3 protein. D genes are given only for firm matches. Size values are once, few and many counts, or a class for expanded clones, and some rows have none.

V gene: TRBV5-4; J gene: TRBJ2-3; D gene: .; clone size: .; CDR3 DNA: TGTGCCAGCAGCTTCGCTCGGGAAGATACGCAGTATTTT; CDR3 protein: CASSFAREDTQYF
V gene: TRBV10-3; J gene: TRBJ1-1; D gene: TRBD1; clone size: .; CDR3 DNA: TGTGCCATCAGTGGGGTTGGCGGGACAGTAAACACTGAAGCTTTCTTT; CDR3 protein: CAISGVGGTVNTEAFF
V gene: TRBV6-5; J gene: TRBJ1-2; D gene: TRBD1; clone size: once; CDR3 DNA: TGTGCCGCCAATCCTAACCCGGGGACAGCGTACACCTTC; CDR3 protein: CAANPNPGTAYTF
V gene: TRBV19; J gene: TRBJ1-5; D gene: .; clone size: once; CDR3 DNA: TGTGCCAGTAGTACCTACCGGGGTGCCAATCAGCCCCAGCATTTT; CDR3 protein: CASSTYRGANQPQHF
V gene: TRBV4-1; J gene: TRBJ1-6; D gene: .; clone size: .; CDR3 DNA: TGCCCCAGCAGCCAACTCGGGTCCGGAGGGAATTCACCCCTCCACTTT; CDR3 protein: CPSSQLGSGGNSPLHF
V gene: TRBV5-1; J gene: TRBJ1-2; D gene: .; clone size: .; CDR3 DNA: TGCGCCAGCAGCTTGGACCGCGCAATGCGGGGCTACACCTTC; CDR3 protein: CASSLDRAMRGYTF
V gene: TRBV3-1/TRBV3-2; J gene: TRBJ2-5; D gene: TRBD2; clone size: .; CDR3 DNA: TGTGCCAGCAGCCAAGATCAACTAGCGGGGGGGCCAAAGACCCAGTACTTC; CDR3 protein: CASSQDQLAGGPKTQYF
V gene: TRBV7-9; J gene: TRBJ1-1; D gene: TRBD1; clone size: .; CDR3 DNA: TGTGCCAGCAGCCCCAGGGACAGGGCGAACACTGAAGCTTTCTTT; CDR3 protein: CASSPRDRANTEAFF
V gene: TRBV6-6; J gene: TRBJ2-7; D gene: .; clone size: .; CDR3 DNA: TGTGCCAGCAGTTCAGCGGACTACGAGCAGTACTTC; CDR3 protein: CASSSADYEQYF
V gene: TRBV9; J gene: TRBJ2-1; D gene: .; clone size: .; CDR3 DNA: TGTGCCAGCAGCCCCACTAGGGACAATGAGCAGTTCTTC; CDR3 protein: CASSPTRDNEQFF
V gene: TRBV6-4; J gene: TRBJ2-1; D gene: TRBD2; clone size: .; CDR3 DNA: TGTGCCAGCTCTTTTTTTAGCGGGGGGAACTACAATGAGCAGTTCTTC; CDR3 protein: CASSFFSGGNYNEQFF
V gene: TRBV4-1; J gene: TRBJ2-3; D gene: .; clone size: .; CDR3 DNA: TGCGCCAGCAGCCAAGAGGGCAGGGGGGCGCAGTATTTT; CDR3 protein: CASSQEGRGAQYF
V gene: TRBV7-7; J gene: TRBJ2-5; D gene: .; clone size: .; CDR3 DNA: TGTGCCAGCAGCGGGAGGACGGGGCGAGAGACCCAGTACTTC; CDR3 protein: CASSGRTGRETQYF
V gene: TRBV6-5; J gene: TRBJ2-2; D gene: .; clone size: .; CDR3 DNA: TGTGCCAGCAGTTACTCGACCGGGGTCACCGGGGAGCTGTTTTTT; CDR3 protein: CASSYSTGVTGELFF
V gene: TRBV10-3; J gene: TRBJ1-1; D gene: .; clone size: .; CDR3 DNA: TGTGCCATCAGTCTGGACAGTATGAACACTGAAGCTTTCTTT; CDR3 protein: CAISLDSMNTEAFF
V gene: TRBV19; J gene: TRBJ1-5; D gene: .; clone size: .; CDR3 DNA: TGTGCCAGTAGCCGACAGGGCAATCAGCCCCAGCATTTT; CDR3 protein: CASSRQGNQPQHF
V gene: TRBV7-9; J gene: TRBJ1-1; D gene: .; clone size: .; CDR3 DNA: TGTGCCAGCAGCAACGGACAGTTGAACACTGAAGCTTTCTTT; CDR3 protein: CASSNGQLNTEAFF
V gene: TRBV19; J gene: TRBJ1-2; D gene: .; clone size: .; CDR3 DNA: TGTGCCAGTAGTATGGGGGGACTCACACTGAGTGGCTACACCTTC; CDR3 protein: CASSMGGLTLSGYTF